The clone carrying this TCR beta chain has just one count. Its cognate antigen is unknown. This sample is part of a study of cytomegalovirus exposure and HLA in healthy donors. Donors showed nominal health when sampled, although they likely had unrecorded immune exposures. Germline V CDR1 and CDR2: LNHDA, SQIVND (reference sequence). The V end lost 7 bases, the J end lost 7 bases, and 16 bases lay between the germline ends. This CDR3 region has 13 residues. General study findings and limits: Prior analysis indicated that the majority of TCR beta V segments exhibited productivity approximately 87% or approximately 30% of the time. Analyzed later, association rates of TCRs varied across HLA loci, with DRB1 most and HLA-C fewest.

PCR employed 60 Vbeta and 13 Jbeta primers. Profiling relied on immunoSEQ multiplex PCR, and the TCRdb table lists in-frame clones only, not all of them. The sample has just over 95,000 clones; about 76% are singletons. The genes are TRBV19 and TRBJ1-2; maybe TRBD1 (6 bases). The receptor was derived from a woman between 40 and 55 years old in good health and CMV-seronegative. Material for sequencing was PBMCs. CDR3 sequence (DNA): TGTGCCAGTACCTTCGGGGGGGCAGGTGGCTACACCTTC. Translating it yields CASTFGGAGGYTF.